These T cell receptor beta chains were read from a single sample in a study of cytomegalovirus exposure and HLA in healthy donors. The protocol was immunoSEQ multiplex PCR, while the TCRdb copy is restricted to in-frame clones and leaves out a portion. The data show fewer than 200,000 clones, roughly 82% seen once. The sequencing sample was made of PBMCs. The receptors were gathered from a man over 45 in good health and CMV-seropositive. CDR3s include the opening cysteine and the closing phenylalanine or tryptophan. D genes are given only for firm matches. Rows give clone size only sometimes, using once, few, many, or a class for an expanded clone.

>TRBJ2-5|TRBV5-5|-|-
TGTGCCAGCAGCTTCGACAGGCCAGCAGGAGAGACCCAGTACTTC
CASSFDRPAGETQYF
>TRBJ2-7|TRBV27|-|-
TGTGCCAGCAGTTTCTTCTACGAGCAGTACTTC
CASSFFYEQYF
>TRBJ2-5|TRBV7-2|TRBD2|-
TGTGCCAGCAGCCAGGGACTAGCGGGAGGAGAGACCCAGTACTTC
CASSQGLAGGETQYF
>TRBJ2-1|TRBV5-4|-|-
TGTGCCAGCAGCTTGACTAGTCAGAAGGATGAGCAGTTCTTC
CASSLTSQKDEQFF
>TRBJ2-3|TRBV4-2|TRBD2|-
TGTGCCAGCAGCCAACGGACTAGCGGGGCCCAGTATTTT
CASSQRTSGAQYF
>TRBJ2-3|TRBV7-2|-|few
TGTGCCAGCAGCCGGAGTCCCGGCACAGATACGCAGTATTTT
CASSRSPGTDTQYF
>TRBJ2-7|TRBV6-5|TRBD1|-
TGTGCCAGCAGTTCCCCTCCGGGACAGGGGGTGAACGAGCAGTACTTC
CASSSPPGQGVNEQYF
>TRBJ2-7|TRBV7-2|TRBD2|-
TGTGCCAGCAGTCCGGGGGGGTCCTACGAGCAGTACTTC
CASSPGGSYEQYF
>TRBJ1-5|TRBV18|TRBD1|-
TGTGCCAGCTCACCACTCACAGGGGATCAGCCCCAGCATTTT
CASSPLTGDQPQHF
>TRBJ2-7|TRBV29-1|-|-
TGCAGCGTTGAAGCCCCAGGGAAGGGCTACGAGCAGTACTTC
CSVEAPGKGYEQYF